Presented here are 10 T cell receptor beta chains from one specimen sequenced in a study of T cells after yellow fever vaccination. TCRdb itself ran the 5' RACE reads through MiXCR, one entry per CDR3 protein. The data hold some 390,000 distinct CDR3 sequences, with approximately 6% observed a single time. The starting material was PBMCs, obtained 5 days after the yellow fever booster vaccination. The receptors here all came from a man aged 25-40 years who received the YFV17D yellow fever vaccine.

The chain recombines TRBV5-6 with TRBJ2-3; no definite D call. CDR3 length: 12 amino acids. CDR1 and CDR2 from the germline V gene are SGHDT and YYEEEE. V was cut by 2 bases and J by 4 bases, with 5 bases left in between. CDR3 loop: CASSLKADTQYF. As DNA, the CDR3 is TGTGCCAGCAGCTTAAAAGCAGATACGCAGTATTTT.

The rearrangement uses TRBV20-1 and TRBJ2-1, with 8 bases that match TRBD2. CDR3 size: 13 residues. With V trimmed by 4 bases and J by 6 bases, 5 bases remained unmatched. Germline V lookup: CDR1 DFQATT, CDR2 SNEGSKA (reference sequence). The CDR3 reads CSAISGSGNEQFF. The CDR3 bases are TGCAGTGCTATCAGCGGGAGTGGCAATGAGCAGTTCTTC.

This clonotype was found many times. The J gene is TRBJ2-5, the V gene TRBV6-6; 10 bases are a match to TRBD2. The CDR3 totals 13 residues. V was clipped by 10 bases and J by 5 bases; unmatched bases: 7. The germline CDR1 and CDR2 sequences are MNHNY and SVGAGI (reference sequence). CDR3 coding DNA: TGTGCCACCCGAGCGGGAGGGAAGGAGACCCAGTACTTC. Translation: CATRAGGKETQYF.

This clonotype was detected many times. The chain uses TRBV12-3 or TRBV12-4 and TRBJ2-1; 11 bases line up with TRBD2. The CDR3 is made up of 17 amino acids. With V trimmed by 5 bases and J by 1 base, 7 bases remained unmatched. The CDR3: CASSVSGRAVSYNEQFF. In DNA, the CDR3 is TGTGCCAGCAGTGTTAGCGGGAGGGCCGTTTCCTACAATGAGCAGTTCTTC.

Ten or more counts support this clonotype. CDR3 region: CASSLGRDSYNEQFF. Written as DNA, the CDR3 is TGTGCCAGCAGCTTAGGTCGAGACTCCTACAATGAGCAGTTCTTC. This chain connects TRBV7-9 to TRBJ2-1; D not resolved. Germline lookup yields CDR1 SEHNR and CDR2 FQNEAQ (reference sequence). This CDR3 region has 15 residues. V gave up 1 base and J gave up 0 bases, with 7 bases separating them. The entire variable domain, with the rest obtained from reference TRBV7-9 and TRBJ2-1, is as follows: DTGVSQNPRHKITKRGQNVTFRCDPISEHNRLYWYRQTLGQGPEFLTYFQNEAQLEKSRLLSDRFSAERPKGSFSTLEIQRTEQGDSAMYLCASSLGRDSYNEQFFGPGTRLTVL.

This clonotype was seen only a few times. Here the CDR3 DNA reads TGTGCCAGCAGCGGACTCGGGACTAGCATGTATGGGGCCGGGGAGCTGTTTTTT. It encodes CASSGLGTSMYGAGELFF. The gene calls are TRBV7-7 and TRBJ2-2; 9 bases line up with TRBD2. This CDR3 is 18 amino acids long. V trimming: 5 bases; J trimming: 6 bases; junction bases outside the gene matches: 16. Per germline, CDR1 SSHAT and CDR2 FNYEAQ (reference sequence).

The sample holds a few counts of this clonotype. The chain recombines TRBV6-5 with TRBJ2-5; D tentatively reads TRBD1 or TRBD2 (5 bases each). In germline, CDR1 is MNHEY, CDR2 SVGAGI. V was trimmed by 8 bases and J by 4 bases, leaving 17 bases between them. CDR3 length: 14 amino acids. CDR3 nucleotide sequence: TGTGCCAGCCGTCGGGGCGAGGCGCGAGAGACCCAGTACTTC. This codes for CASRRGEARETQYF.

In this sample, this clonotype turned up many times. J is TRBJ2-2 and V is TRBV9; 7 bases match TRBD2. CDR3 length equals 14 residues. V dropped 8 bases and J dropped 0; count of bases not matched to a gene: 4. Germline V lookup: CDR1 SGDLS, CDR2 YYNGEE. The CDR3 DNA sequence: TGTGCCAGTGGCGGGAGCGCGAACACCGGGGAGCTGTTTTTT. This sequence encodes CASGGSANTGELFF.

The chain joins TRBV11-2 to TRBJ1-2; 7 bases align to TRBD1. CDR3 size: 13 residues. Trimming cost V 6 bases and J 3 bases; bases outside gene matches: 4. Germline V CDR1 and CDR2: SGHAT, FQNNGV. CDR3: CASRNTGDYGYTF. Here the CDR3 DNA reads TGTGCCAGCAGAAACACAGGGGACTATGGCTACACCTTC.

In its sample, this clonotype was seen a few times. V usage is TRBV20-1 and J usage is TRBJ2-1; no definite D call. CDR1 is DFQATT and CDR2 is SNEGSKA in the germline V gene (reference sequence). Trimming took 6 bases from V and 0 from J, leaving 12 bases between them. This CDR3 has 14 residues. The CDR3 nucleotides are TGCAGTGCGCAGCCTCTGGGCTCCTACAATGAGCAGTTCTTC. As protein: CSAQPLGSYNEQFF.